This TCR beta chain is drawn from a study of response to subunit inactivated influenza vaccine. Whole-study results and caveats: Each seasonal flu vaccination may recruit only limited new T cells, authors suggested.

There are many counts of this clonotype. Its antigen is unidentified. Each CDR3 protein gets one entry after TCRdb re-called the RT-PCR reads with MiXCR. The sample contains over 400,000 distinct CDR3 sequences, approximately 13% of which appear only once. The J segment lost 4 bases and the V segment lost 2 bases, leaving 8 bases of the junction unmatched. Germline assignment: CDR1 DFQATT and CDR2 SNEGSKA (reference sequence). The CDR3 is 16 residues long. This receptor was identified in a man aged 45-65 years who received an inactivated influenza vaccine. V is TRBV20-1 and J is TRBJ2-1, with TRBD1 matching over 10 bases. The sample consisted of PBMCs from blood, taken 35 to 45 days after vaccination. CDR3 protein: CSARPGQGIGYNEQFF. CDR3 sequence (DNA): TGCAGTGCTAGACCGGGACAGGGGATCGGTTACAATGAGCAGTTCTTC.